The clone carrying this TCR gamma chain was seen more than once but under ten times. TCRdb processed the multiplex PCR reads again with the CATT caller. The sample holds thousands of gamma-chain clones, almost 10% seen once. PBMCs from patients and controls supplied the genomic DNA for sequencing. The data derive from a study of gamma delta lymphoproliferative disorders and STAT genes. Study at large: The LymphoTrack Dx TCRG Assay amplified gamma chains from at least 50 ng of genomic DNA. For the delta chain, EuroClonality-NGS standard procedure was applied.

The CDR3 extends over 15 amino acids. Per germline, CDR1 GITISATS and CDR2 ISYDGTV (reference sequence). The V segment lost 0 bases and the J segment 7 bases; nucleotides outside the gene matches: 12. This clonotype was sampled from a human donor with gamma-delta T-cell large granular lymphocyte leukemia. The sequencing input was blood. The chain joins TRGV9 to TRGJ1 or TRGJ2. TCRdb gives no J gene; it was assigned here by matching the DNA to germline. The CDR3 loop is CALWEVHPLGYKKLF. In nucleotides, the CDR3 is TGTGCCTTGTGGGAGGTGCACCCCCTTGGATATAAGAAACTCTTT.